This T cell receptor beta chain was observed in a study of OX40 agonist ivuxolimab in advanced cancers. Study in general: It was ivuxolimab, an agonistic anti-OX40 (CD134) antibody, that patients were treated with. A history of anti-PD-1, anti-PD-L1 or anti-CTLA-4 therapy was acceptable, and more than 30% had some. Findings and limits, study-wide: CD4+ T cells averaged fewer expanded clones than CD8+ T cells.

Method: immunoSEQ multiplex PCR; TCRdb's copy keeps in-frame clones and lacks some. The sample shows around 65,000 clones, 91% of them seen only once. Of note for this clone: No antigen is known for it.

Losses at the gene ends were 5 bases for V and 4 bases for J; bases not matched to a gene: 3. CDR3 size: 13 residues. Germline V gene data show CDR1 as SEHNR and CDR2 as FQNEAQ (reference sequence). The J gene is TRBJ1-2, the V gene TRBV7-9, with 8 nucleotides matching TRBD1. The TCR comes from an adult with an advanced solid tumor such as melanoma, head and neck, liver or kidney cancer. This specimen was CD4+ or CD8+ T cells sorted from blood, taken in a trial of the OX40 agonist ivuxolimab. For the CDR3, the DNA is TGTGCCAGCAGCGTGACAGGGGTCTATGGCTACACCTTC. Translating it yields CASSVTGVYGYTF.